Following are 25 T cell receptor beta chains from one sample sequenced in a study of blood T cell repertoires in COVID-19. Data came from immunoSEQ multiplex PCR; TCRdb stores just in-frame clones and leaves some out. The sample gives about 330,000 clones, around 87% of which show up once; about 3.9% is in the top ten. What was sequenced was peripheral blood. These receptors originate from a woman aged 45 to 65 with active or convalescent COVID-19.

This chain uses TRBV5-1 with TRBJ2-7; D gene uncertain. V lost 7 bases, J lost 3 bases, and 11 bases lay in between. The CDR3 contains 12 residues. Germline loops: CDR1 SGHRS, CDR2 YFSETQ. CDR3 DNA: TGCGCCAGCTCCGGTAGTGGCTACGAGCAGTACTTC. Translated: CASSGSGYEQYF.

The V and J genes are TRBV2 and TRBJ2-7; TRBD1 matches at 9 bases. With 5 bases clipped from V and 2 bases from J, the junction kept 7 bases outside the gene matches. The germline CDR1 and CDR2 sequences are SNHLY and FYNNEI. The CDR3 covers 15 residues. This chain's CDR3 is CASSSGTGTTYEQYF. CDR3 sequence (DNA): TGTGCCAGCAGTTCCGGGACAGGGACCACCTACGAGCAGTACTTC.

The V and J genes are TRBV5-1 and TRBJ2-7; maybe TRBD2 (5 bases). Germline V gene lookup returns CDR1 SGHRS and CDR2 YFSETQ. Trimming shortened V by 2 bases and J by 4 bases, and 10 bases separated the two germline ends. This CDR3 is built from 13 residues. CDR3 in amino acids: CASSFEADYEQYF. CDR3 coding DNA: TGCGCCAGCAGCTTTGAAGCGGATTACGAGCAGTACTTC.

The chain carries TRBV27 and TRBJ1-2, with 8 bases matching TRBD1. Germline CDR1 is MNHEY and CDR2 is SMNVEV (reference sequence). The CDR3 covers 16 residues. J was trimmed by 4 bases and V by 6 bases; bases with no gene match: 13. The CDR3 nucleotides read TGTGCCAGCAGCCAGGCCACAGGGGGTCTCACCTATGGCTACACCTTC. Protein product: CASSQATGGLTYGYTF.

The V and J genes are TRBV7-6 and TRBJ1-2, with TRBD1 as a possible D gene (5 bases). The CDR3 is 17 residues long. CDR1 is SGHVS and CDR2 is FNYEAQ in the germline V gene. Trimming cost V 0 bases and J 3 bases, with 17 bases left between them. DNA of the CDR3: TGTGCCAGCAGCTTAGCAGCCTCCAGGTCGGGGGACTATGGCTACACCTTC. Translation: CASSLAASRSGDYGYTF.

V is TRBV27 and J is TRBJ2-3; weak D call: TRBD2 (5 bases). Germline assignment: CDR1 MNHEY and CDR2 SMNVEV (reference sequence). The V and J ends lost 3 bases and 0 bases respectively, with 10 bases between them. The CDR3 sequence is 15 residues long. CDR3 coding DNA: TGTGCCAGCAGTTTTGTAGCGAAAAGCACAGATACGCAGTATTTT. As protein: CASSFVAKSTDTQYF.

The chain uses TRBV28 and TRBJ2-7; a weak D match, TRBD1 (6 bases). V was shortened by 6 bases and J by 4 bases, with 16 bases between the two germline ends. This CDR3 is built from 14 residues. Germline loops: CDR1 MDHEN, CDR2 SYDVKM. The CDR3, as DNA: TGTGCCAGCAGAGCTACGACAGGACCATACGAGCAGTACTTC. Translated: CASRATTGPYEQYF.

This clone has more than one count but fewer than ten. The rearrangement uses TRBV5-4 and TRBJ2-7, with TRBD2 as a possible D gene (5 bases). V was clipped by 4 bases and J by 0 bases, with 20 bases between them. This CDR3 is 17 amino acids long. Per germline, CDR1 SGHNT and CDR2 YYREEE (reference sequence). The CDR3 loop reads CASSLKVLSGNSYEQYF. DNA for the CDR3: TGTGCCAGCAGCCTAAAAGTCTTGAGCGGAAACTCCTACGAGCAGTACTTC.

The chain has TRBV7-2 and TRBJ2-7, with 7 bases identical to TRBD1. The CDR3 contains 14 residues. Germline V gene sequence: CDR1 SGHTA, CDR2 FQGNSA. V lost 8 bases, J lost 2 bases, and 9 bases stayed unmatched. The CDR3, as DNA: TGTGCCAGCTCCAAGGCTGACAGGGCCTACGAGCAGTACTTC. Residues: CASSKADRAYEQYF.

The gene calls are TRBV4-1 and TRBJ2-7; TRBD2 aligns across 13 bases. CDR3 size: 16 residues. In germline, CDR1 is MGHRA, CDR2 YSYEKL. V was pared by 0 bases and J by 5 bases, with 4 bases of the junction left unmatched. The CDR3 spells CASSQERLAGGDEQYF. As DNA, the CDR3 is TGCGCCAGCAGCCAAGAAAGACTAGCGGGAGGTGACGAGCAGTACTTC.

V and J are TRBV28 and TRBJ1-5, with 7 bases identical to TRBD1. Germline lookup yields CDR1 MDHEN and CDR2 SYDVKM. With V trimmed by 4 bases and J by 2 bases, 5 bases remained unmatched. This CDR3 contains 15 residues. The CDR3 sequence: CASSSLGQGNQPQHF. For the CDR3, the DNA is TGTGCCAGCAGTTCCCTCGGACAGGGCAATCAGCCCCAGCATTTT.

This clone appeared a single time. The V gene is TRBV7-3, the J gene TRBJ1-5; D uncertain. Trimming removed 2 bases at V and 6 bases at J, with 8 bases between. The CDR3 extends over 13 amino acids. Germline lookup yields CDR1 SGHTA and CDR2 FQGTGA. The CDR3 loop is CASSLGEGQPQHF. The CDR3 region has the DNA TGTGCCAGCAGCTTAGGGGAGGGTCAGCCCCAGCATTTT.

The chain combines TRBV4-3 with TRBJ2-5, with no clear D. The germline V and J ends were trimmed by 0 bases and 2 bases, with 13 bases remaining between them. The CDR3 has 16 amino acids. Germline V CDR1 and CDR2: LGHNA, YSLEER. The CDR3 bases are TGCGCCAGCAGCCAAGATTTCCGGAGCCTGCAAGAGACCCAGTACTTC. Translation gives CASSQDFRSLQETQYF.

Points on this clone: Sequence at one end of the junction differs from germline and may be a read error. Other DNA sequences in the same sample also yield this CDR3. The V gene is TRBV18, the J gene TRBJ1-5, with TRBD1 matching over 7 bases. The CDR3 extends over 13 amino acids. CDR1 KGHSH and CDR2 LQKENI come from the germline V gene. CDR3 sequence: CASSQGRNQPQHF. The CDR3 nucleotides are TGTGCCAGTTCACAGGGGAGGAATCAGCCCCAGCATTTT.

The CDR3 loop is CASLPGGNYEQYF. The CDR3 region has the DNA TGTGCCAGCCTGCCAGGGGGCAACTACGAGCAGTACTTC. The chain has TRBV28 and TRBJ2-7; 8 nucleotides line up with TRBD1. This CDR3 is 13 amino acids long. Per the germline V gene, CDR1 is MDHEN and CDR2 is SYDVKM. With 8 bases clipped from V and 3 bases from J, the junction kept 6 bases outside the gene matches.

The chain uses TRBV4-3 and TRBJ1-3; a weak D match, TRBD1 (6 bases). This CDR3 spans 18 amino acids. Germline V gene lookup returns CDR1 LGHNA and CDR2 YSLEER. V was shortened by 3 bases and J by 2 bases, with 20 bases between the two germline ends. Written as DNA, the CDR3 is TGCGCCAGCAGCCAGGCCGTATCGGGGGGCGAGGCTGGAAACACCATATATTTT. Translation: CASSQAVSGGEAGNTIYF.

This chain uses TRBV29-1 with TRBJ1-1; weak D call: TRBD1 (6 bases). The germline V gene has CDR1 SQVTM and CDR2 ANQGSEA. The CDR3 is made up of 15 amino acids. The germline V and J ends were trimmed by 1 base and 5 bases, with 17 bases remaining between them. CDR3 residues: CSVEVGGAGKTEAFF. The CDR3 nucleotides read TGCAGCGTTGAAGTGGGGGGGGCCGGTAAAACTGAAGCTTTCTTT.

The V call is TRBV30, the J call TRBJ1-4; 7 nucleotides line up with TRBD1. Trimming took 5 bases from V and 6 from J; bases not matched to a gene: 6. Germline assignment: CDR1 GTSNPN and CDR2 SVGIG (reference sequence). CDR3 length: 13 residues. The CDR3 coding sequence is TGTGCCTGGGGAGGGGACAGAGATGAAAAACTGTTTTTT. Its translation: CAWGGDRDEKLFF.

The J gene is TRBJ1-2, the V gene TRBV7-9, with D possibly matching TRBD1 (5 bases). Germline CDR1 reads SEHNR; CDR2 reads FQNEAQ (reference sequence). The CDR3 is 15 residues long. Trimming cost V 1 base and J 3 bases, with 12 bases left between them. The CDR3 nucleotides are TGTGCCAGCAGCTTAGGGAACAGGAGAGACTATGGCTACACCTTC. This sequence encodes CASSLGNRRDYGYTF. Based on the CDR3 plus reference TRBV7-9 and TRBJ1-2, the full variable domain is DTGVSQNPRHKITKRGQNVTFRCDPISEHNRLYWYRQTLGQGPEFLTYFQNEAQLEKSRLLSDRFSAERPKGSFSTLEIQRTEQGDSAMYLCASSLGNRRDYGYTFGSGTRLTVV.

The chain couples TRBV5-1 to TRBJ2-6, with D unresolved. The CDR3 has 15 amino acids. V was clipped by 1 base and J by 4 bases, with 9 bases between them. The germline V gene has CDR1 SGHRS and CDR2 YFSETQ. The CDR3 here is CASSLPDSGANVLTF. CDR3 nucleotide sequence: TGCGCCAGCAGCTTGCCAGATAGCGGGGCCAACGTCCTGACTTTC.

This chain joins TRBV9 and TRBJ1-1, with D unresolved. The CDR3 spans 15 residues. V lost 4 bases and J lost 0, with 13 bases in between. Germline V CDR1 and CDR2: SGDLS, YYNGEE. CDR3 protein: CASSPNWSLNTEAFF. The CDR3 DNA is TGTGCCAGCAGCCCAAACTGGTCCCTGAACACTGAAGCTTTCTTT.

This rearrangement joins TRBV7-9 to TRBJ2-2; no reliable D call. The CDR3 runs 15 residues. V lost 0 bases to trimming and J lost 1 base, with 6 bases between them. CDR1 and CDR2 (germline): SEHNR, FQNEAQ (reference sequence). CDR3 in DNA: TGTGCCAGCAGCTTAGCAGCTGGGAACACCGGGGAGCTGTTTTTT. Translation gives CASSLAAGNTGELFF.

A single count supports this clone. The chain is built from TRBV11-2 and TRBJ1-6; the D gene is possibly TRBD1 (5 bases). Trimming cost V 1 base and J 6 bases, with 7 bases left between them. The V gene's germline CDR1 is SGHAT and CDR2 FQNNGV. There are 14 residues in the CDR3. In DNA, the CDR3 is TGTGCCAGCAGCTTAGGGGGGGGTAATTCACCCCTCCACTTT. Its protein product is CASSLGGGNSPLHF. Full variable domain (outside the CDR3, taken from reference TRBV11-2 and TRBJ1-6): EAGVAQSPRYKIIEKRQSVAFWCNPISGHATLYWYQQILGQGPKLLIQFQNNGVVDDSQLPKDRFSAERLKGVDSTLKIQPAKLEDSAVYLCASSLGGGNSPLHFGNGTRLTVT.

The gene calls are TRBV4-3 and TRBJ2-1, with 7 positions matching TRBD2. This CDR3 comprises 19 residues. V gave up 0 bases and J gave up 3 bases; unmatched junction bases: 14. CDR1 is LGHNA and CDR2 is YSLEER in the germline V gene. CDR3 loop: CASSQDKGPWAGDYNEQFF. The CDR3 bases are TGCGCCAGCAGCCAAGATAAAGGGCCTTGGGCGGGAGACTACAATGAGCAGTTCTTC.

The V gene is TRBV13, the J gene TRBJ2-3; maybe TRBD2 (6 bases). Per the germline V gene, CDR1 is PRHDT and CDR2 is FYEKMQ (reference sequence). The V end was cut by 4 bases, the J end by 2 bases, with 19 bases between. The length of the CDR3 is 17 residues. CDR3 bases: TGTGCCAGCAGCTGCTACCGGGACTGGGGTTACACAGATACGCAGTATTTT. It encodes CASSCYRDWGYTDTQYF.